Each of the 14 T cell receptor beta chains below was sequenced from the same sample in a study of long-term antiretroviral therapy in people with HIV. Running of the v3.0 immunoSEQ assay took place at survey level. Method: immunoSEQ multiplex PCR; TCRdb's copy keeps in-frame clones and lacks some. This sample has about 25,000 clones, with approximately 82% found just once. Specimen: unsorted PBMCs, collected 3 years after starting antiretroviral therapy. The source is a man between 18 and 35 years old with HIV.

The V gene is TRBV7-9, the J gene TRBJ2-7; no clear D gene. This CDR3 has 13 residues. Trimming took 1 base from V and 7 from J, leaving 11 bases between them. Germline CDR1 SEHNR, CDR2 FQNEAQ (reference sequence). The CDR3 sequence is CASSLDLSREQYV. CDR3 coding DNA: TGTGCCAGCAGCTTAGATCTTTCGCGTGAGCAGTACGTC.

The V gene is TRBV28, the J gene TRBJ2-5; 7 positions match TRBD2. This CDR3 has 13 residues. The V gene's germline CDR1 is MDHEN and CDR2 SYDVKM. With V trimmed by 6 bases and J by 3 bases, 4 bases remained unmatched. CDR3 loop: CASSLAVKETQYF. As DNA, the CDR3 is TGTGCCAGCAGCCTAGCGGTGAAAGAGACCCAGTACTTC.

This clone has a single count. The V gene is TRBV7-8, the J gene TRBJ2-1, with a possible D match to TRBD2 (6 bases). The CDR3 has 15 residues. The germline V gene encodes CDR1 SGHVS and CDR2 FQNEAQ. The V gene lost 4 bases and the J gene lost 4 bases, with 14 bases spanning the gap. This CDR3 is CASSSIAETYNEQFF. CDR3 nucleotide sequence: TGTGCCAGCAGCTCAATAGCGGAAACGTACAATGAGCAGTTCTTC.

CDR3 in DNA: TGTGCCAGCAGCAGACAGGTTAATAATGAAAAACTGTTTTTT. Its protein is CASSRQVNNEKLFF. V usage is TRBV5-6 and J usage is TRBJ1-4; the D gene is possibly TRBD1 (6 bases). This CDR3 spans 14 amino acids. Deletions cut 4 bases from V and 4 bases from J, with 11 bases between. In germline, CDR1 is SGHDT, CDR2 YYEEEE.

This clone is a singleton in its sample. The chain links TRBV5-4 to TRBJ2-1, with a weak D call TRBD1 (6 bases). V lost 0 bases and J lost 0, with 10 bases in between. Per germline, CDR1 SGHNT and CDR2 YYREEE (reference sequence). CDR3 length: 16 amino acids. DNA of the CDR3: TGTGCCAGCAGCTTGGCCCAGGGGCTCTCCTACAATGAGCAGTTCTTC. This sequence encodes CASSLAQGLSYNEQFF. Variable domain in full (rest from reference TRBV5-4 and TRBJ2-1): ETGVTQSPTHLIKTRGQQVTLRCSSQSGHNTVSWYQQALGQGPQFIFQYYREEENGRGNFPPRFSGLQFPNYSSELNVNALELDDSALYLCASSLAQGLSYNEQFFGPGTRLTVL.

The rearrangement joins TRBV29-1 to TRBJ1-2; possibly TRBD1 for D (5 bases). The CDR3 is 12 residues long. In germline, CDR1 is SQVTM, CDR2 ANQGSEA. V was shortened by 6 bases and J by 8 bases, with 16 bases between the two germline ends. CDR3: CSVQDTYGGYTF. In DNA, the CDR3 is TGCAGCGTACAGGATACCTATGGAGGCTACACCTTC.

The chain is built from TRBV5-4 and TRBJ2-7, with a possible D match to TRBD1 (6 bases). V dropped 5 bases and J dropped 0 bases, with 12 bases sitting between them. The CDR3 is 14 residues long. Germline V CDR1 and CDR2: SGHNT, YYREEE (reference sequence). CDR3 DNA: TGTGCCAGCAGTCCCGGGACACTCTCCTACGAGCAGTACTTC. Translated: CASSPGTLSYEQYF. Variable domain in full (rest from reference TRBV5-4 and TRBJ2-7): ETGVTQSPTHLIKTRGQQVTLRCSSQSGHNTVSWYQQALGQGPQFIFQYYREEENGRGNFPPRFSGLQFPNYSSELNVNALELDDSALYLCASSPGTLSYEQYFGPGTRLTVT.

The chain carries TRBV6-1 and TRBJ1-5; D gene uncertain. Trimming took 7 bases from V and 4 from J, leaving 8 bases between them. The length of the CDR3 is 12 residues. Germline CDR1 MNHNS, CDR2 SASEGT. CDR3 in amino acids: CASTLGNQPQHF. DNA for the CDR3: TGTGCCAGCACGCTAGGGAATCAGCCCCAGCATTTT.

The rearrangement joins TRBV6-5 to TRBJ2-5; D gene ambiguous. Germline V gene sequence: CDR1 MNHEY, CDR2 SVGAGI. The V end lost 0 bases, the J end lost 6 bases, and 11 bases lay between the germline ends. This CDR3 contains 14 residues. DNA of the CDR3: TGTGCCAGCAGTTACTCGATCGGGCTGAAGACCCAGTACTTC. Translation gives CASSYSIGLKTQYF.

CDR3 residues: CASSRRTGPGEQYV. The CDR3 DNA reads as TGTGCCAGCAGTCGACGGACAGGGCCAGGCGAGCAGTACGTC. The V gene is TRBV5-6, the J gene TRBJ2-7, with TRBD1 matching over 8 bases. Germline trimming cut 5 bases from V and 6 bases from J; bases unmatched to any gene: 10. The CDR3 has 14 amino acids. Germline V CDR1 and CDR2: SGHDT, YYEEEE.

The chain has TRBV5-1 and TRBJ1-4; 10 positions match TRBD1. Trimming removed 1 base from V and 8 bases from J; junction bases left unmatched: 5. The CDR3 length is 15 residues. Germline assignment: CDR1 SGHRS and CDR2 YFSETQ. The CDR3 DNA reads TGCGCCAGCAGCTTGACCGGGACAGGGGTAGAAAAACTGTTTTTT. This codes for CASSLTGTGVEKLFF.

This clone has just one count. V usage is TRBV5-8 and J usage is TRBJ2-1, with a possible D match to TRBD1 (6 bases). The CDR3 is 17 amino acids. Trimming shortened V by 4 bases and J by 6 bases, and 23 bases separated the two germline ends. Germline values: CDR1 SGHTS, CDR2 YDEGEE. CDR3 amino acids: CASSRDTGVLLGNEQFF. Written as DNA, the CDR3 is TGTGCCAGCAGCAGGGACACAGGAGTCTTACTGGGCAATGAGCAGTTCTTC. The entire variable domain, with the rest obtained from reference TRBV5-8 and TRBJ2-1, is as follows: EAGVTQSPTHLIKTRGQQATLRCSPISGHTSVYWYQQALGLGLQFLLWYDEGEERNRGNFPPRFSGRQFPNYSSELNVNALELEDSALYLCASSRDTGVLLGNEQFFGPGTRLTVL.

V is TRBV27 and J is TRBJ1-1; the match to TRBD1 covers 8 bases. The CDR3 is 14 amino acids. V shed 6 bases, J shed 6 bases, and the junction held 9 bases outside the gene matches. Germline V gives CDR1 MNHEY, CDR2 SMNVEV (reference sequence). The CDR3 spells CASRDRVSYAEAFF. The CDR3 nucleotides read TGTGCCAGCAGGGACAGGGTTTCATACGCTGAAGCTTTCTTT.

The chain couples TRBV2 to TRBJ1-5; D is unclear. V was cut by 4 bases and J by 5 bases, with 6 bases left in between. The CDR3 length is 12 residues. The germline V gene has CDR1 SNHLY and CDR2 FYNNEI. The CDR3 nucleotides are TGTGCCAGCAGTGGGGAGCATCAGCCCCAGCATTTT. It encodes CASSGEHQPQHF.